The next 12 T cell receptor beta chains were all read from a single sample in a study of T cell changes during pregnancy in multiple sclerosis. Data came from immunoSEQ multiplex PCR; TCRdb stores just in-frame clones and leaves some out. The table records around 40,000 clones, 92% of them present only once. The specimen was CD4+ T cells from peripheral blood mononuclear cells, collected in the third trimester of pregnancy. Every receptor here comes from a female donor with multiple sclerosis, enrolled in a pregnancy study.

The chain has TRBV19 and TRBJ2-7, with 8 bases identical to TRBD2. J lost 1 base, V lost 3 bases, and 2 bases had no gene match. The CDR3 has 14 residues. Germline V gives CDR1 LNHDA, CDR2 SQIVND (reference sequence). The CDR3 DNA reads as TGTGCCAGTAGTATTAGCGGGAAGTCCTACGAGCAGTACTTC. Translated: CASSISGKSYEQYF.

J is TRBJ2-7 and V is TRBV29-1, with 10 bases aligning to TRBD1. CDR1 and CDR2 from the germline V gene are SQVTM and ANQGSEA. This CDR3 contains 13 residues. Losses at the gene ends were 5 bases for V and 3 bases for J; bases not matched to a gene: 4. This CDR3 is CSVKGQGIYEQYF. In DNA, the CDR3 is TGCAGCGTTAAGGGACAGGGGATCTACGAGCAGTACTTC.

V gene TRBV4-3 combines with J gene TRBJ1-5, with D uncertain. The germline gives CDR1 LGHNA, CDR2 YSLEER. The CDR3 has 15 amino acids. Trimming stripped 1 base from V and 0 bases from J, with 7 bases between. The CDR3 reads CASSQGGNSNQPQHF. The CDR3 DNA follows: TGCGCCAGCAGCCAAGGAGGGAATAGCAATCAGCCCCAGCATTTT.

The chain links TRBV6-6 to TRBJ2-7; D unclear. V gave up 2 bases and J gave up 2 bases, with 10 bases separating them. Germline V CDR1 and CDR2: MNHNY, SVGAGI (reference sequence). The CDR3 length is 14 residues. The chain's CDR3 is CASSYTIRPYEQYF. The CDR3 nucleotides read TGTGCCAGCAGTTACACAATACGCCCCTACGAGCAGTACTTC.

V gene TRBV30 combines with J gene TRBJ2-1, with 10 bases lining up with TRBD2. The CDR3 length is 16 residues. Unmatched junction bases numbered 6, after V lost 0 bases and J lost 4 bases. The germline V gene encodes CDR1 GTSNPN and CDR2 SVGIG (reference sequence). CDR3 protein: CAWSVPLAGEYNEQFF. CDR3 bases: TGTGCCTGGAGTGTACCCCTAGCGGGAGAATACAATGAGCAGTTCTTC.

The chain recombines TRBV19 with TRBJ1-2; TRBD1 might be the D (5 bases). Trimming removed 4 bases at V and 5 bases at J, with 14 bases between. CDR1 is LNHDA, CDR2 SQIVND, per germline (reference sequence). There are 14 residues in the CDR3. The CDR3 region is CASSKETDAYGYTF. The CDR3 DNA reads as TGTGCCAGTAGTAAGGAGACAGATGCTTATGGCTACACCTTC.

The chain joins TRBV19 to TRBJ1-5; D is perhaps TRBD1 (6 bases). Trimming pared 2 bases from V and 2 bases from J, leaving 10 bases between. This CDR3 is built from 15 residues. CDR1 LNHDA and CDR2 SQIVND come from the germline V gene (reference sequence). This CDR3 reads CASSILQGGNQPQHF. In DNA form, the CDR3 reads TGTGCCAGTAGTATATTACAGGGTGGCAATCAGCCCCAGCATTTT.

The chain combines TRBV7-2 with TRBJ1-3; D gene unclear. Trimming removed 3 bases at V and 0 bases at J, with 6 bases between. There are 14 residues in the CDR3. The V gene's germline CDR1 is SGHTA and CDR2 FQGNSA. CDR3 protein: CASSLAYSGNTIYF. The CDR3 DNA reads TGTGCCAGCAGCTTGGCTTACTCTGGAAACACCATATATTTT.

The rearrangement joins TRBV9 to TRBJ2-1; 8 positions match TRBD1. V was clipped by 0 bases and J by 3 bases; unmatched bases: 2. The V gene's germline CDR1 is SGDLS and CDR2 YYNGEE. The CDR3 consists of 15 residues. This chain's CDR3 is CASSVGTGGYNEQFF. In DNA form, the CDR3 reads TGTGCCAGCAGCGTAGGAACAGGGGGCTACAATGAGCAGTTCTTC.

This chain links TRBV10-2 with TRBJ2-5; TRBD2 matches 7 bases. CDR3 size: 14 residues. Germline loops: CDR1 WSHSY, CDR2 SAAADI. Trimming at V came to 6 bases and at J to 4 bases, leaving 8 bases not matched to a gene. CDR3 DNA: TGCGCCAGCAGCTTTTTAGCGGGCGGAGAGACCCAGTACTTC. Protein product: CASSFLAGGETQYF.

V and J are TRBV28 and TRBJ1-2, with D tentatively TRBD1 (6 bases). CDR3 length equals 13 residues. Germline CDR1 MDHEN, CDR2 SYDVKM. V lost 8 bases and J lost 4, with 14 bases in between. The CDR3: CASAGVVGYGYTF. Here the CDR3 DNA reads TGTGCCAGCGCAGGGGTAGTGGGCTATGGCTACACCTTC.

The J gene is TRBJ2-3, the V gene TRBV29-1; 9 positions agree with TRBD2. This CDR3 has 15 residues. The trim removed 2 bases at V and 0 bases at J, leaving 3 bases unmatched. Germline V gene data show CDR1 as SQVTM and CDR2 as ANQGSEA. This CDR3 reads CSVESSGSSTDTQYF. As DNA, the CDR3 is TGCAGCGTTGAAAGTAGCGGGAGTAGCACAGATACGCAGTATTTT.